Reported below is one T cell receptor (beta chain). Its target is not known. There are 12 residues in the CDR3. The junction had 6 bases not matched to a gene; V was cut back by 6 bases and J by 6 bases. CDR1 is GTSNPN and CDR2 is SVGIG in the germline V gene (reference sequence). The data stem from a study of cytomegalovirus exposure and HLA in healthy donors. Study-wide background: In terms of ancestry, the Caucasian-associated cluster contained roughly 80% of the roughly 400 genotyped donors. Study results and caveats: Among TCR sequences, most were rare, though some public TCRs appeared in many donors. The HLA-A and HLA-B alleles of most subjects were reportedly predicted accurately from TCR beta sequences. Earlier analysis found most TCR beta V segments productive about 90% or about 30% of the time.

The study ran its PCR with 60 Vbeta and 13 Jbeta primers. The method was immunoSEQ multiplex PCR; TCRdb's version includes in-frame clones alone and lacks a portion of them. The sample has hundreds of thousands of clones, 75% to 90% seen once. This chain connects TRBV30 to TRBJ1-2, with 8 bases matching TRBD1. Sequenced sample: PBMCs. The receptor's source is a boy between 2 and 10 years old in good health and CMV-seronegative. CDR3 coding DNA: TGTGCCTGCGAGACAGGGGATCATGGCTACACCTTC. Its translation: CACETGDHGYTF.